The 4 T cell receptor beta chains presented below share a single source sample, sequenced in a study of blood T cells in healthy people across ages. Primed by a sample-barcoded 5' primer and a J-beta primer mix, a second PCR proceeded for 7 to 11 cycles. TCRdb re-called the 5' RACE reads through MiXCR, storing one row per CDR3 protein. The sample records 1,500,000 or so distinct CDR3 sequences, 35% to 45% being singletons. Sequences were obtained from blood. The receptor source for this set is a woman aged 18-29 years in good health.

The chain links TRBV20-1 to TRBJ1-1, with D unclear. The CDR3 extends over 12 amino acids. Trimming removed 1 base from V and 10 bases from J, with 13 bases in between. The germline gives CDR1 DFQATT, CDR2 SNEGSKA (reference sequence). CDR3 protein: CSARGERAGAFF. The DNA of the CDR3 is TGCAGTGCTAGAGGAGAAAGGGCTGGAGCTTTCTTT.

The chain recombines TRBV20-1 with TRBJ1-5, with 9 bases aligning to TRBD1. In germline, CDR1 is DFQATT, CDR2 SNEGSKA (reference sequence). The CDR3 totals 15 residues. Germline trimming cut 0 bases from V and 2 bases from J; bases unmatched to any gene: 2. CDR3 sequence reads: CSAREDRGGNQPQHF. The CDR3 DNA reads TGCAGTGCTAGAGAGGACAGGGGAGGCAATCAGCCCCAGCATTTT.

The V and J genes are TRBV27 and TRBJ1-2, with D perhaps TRBD1 (5 bases). Germline V lookup: CDR1 MNHEY, CDR2 SMNVEV (reference sequence). The CDR3 is 15 residues long. Trimming removed 3 bases at V and 3 bases at J, with 14 bases between. CDR3 amino acids: CASSFGRQPDYGYTF. Here the CDR3 DNA reads TGTGCCAGCAGTTTCGGTAGACAGCCTGACTATGGCTACACCTTC.

The chain joins TRBV28 to TRBJ2-7, with TRBD2 identical over 8 bases. V shed 5 bases and J 2 bases; nucleotides not matched to a gene: 8. The germline V gene has CDR1 MDHEN and CDR2 SYDVKM. The CDR3 runs to 15 residues. The CDR3 DNA reads as TGTGCCAGCAGTCTCCCCCTCGGGGGGGCCTACGAGCAGTACTTC. Translated: CASSLPLGGAYEQYF.